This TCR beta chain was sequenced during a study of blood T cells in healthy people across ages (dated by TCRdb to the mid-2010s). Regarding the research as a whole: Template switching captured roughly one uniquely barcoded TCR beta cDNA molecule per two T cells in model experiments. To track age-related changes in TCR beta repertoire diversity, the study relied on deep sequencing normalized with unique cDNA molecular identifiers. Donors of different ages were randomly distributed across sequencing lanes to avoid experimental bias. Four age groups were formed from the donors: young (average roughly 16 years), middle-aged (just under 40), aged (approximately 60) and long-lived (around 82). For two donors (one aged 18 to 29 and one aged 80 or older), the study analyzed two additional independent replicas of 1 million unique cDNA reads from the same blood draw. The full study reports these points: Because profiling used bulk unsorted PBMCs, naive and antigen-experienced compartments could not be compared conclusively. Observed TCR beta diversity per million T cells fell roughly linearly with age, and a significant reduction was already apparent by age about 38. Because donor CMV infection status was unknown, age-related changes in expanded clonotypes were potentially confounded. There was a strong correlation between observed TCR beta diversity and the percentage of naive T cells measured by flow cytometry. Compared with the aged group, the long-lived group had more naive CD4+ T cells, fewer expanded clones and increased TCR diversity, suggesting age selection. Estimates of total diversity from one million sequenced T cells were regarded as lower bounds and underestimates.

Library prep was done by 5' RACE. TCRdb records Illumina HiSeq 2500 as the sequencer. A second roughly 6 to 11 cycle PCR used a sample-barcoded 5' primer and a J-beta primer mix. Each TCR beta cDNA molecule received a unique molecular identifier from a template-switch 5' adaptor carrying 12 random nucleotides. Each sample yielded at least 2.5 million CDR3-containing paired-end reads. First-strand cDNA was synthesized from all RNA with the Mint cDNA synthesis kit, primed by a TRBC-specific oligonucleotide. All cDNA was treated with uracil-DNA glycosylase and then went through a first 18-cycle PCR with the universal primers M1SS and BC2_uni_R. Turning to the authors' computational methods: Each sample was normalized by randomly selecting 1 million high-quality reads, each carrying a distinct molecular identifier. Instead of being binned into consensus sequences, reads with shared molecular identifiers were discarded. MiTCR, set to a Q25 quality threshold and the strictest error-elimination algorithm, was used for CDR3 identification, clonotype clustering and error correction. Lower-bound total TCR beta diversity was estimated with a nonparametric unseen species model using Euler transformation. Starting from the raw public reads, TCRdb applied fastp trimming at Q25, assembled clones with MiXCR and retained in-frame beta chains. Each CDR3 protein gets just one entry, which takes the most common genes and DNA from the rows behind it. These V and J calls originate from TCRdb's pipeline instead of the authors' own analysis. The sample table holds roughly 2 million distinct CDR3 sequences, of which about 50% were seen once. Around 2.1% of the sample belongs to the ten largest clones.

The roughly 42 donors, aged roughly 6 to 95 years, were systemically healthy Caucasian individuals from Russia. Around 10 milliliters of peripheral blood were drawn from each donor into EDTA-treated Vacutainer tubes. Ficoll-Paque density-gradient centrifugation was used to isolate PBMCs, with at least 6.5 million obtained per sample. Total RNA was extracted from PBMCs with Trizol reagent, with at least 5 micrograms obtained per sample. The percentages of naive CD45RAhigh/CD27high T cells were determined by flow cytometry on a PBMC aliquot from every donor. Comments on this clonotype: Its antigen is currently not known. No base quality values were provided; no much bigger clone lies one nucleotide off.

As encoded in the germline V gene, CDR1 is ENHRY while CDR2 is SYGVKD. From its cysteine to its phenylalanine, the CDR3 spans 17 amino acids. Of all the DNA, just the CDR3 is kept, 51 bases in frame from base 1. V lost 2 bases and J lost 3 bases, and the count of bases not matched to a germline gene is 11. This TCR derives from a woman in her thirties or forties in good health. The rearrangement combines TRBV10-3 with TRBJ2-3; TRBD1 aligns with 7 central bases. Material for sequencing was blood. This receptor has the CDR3 CAISEATGEQGTDTQYF. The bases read TGTGCCATCAGTGAGGCTACAGGGGAACAAGGGACAGATACGCAGTATTTT.